These 26 T cell receptor beta chains came from one sample sequenced in a study of graft-versus-host responses after intestinal transplantation (dated by TCRdb to about 2021). The library came from the immunoSEQ multiplex PCR assay. The clones in this table, taken by TCRdb from immuneACCESS, are in-frame only. Not every clone is retained; where verified, under half of the shortfall comes from an unresolved V gene, and the cause of the rest is unknown. The sample table records approximately 71,000 clones; around 92% of these occur just once. Jointly, the top ten make up about 2.7% of the sample. This specimen's time point label, interpreted: cells obtained before transplantation from donor or recipient. Their specific antigens are unknown. The sequencing used unstimulated CD8+ T cells sorted from spleen or lymph node cells, collected before intestinal transplant. The receptors shown here come from a human donor who received an intestinal transplant.

The rearrangement joins TRBV27 to TRBJ2-1, with 7 bases lining up with TRBD2. V dropped 5 bases and J dropped 7; count of bases not matched to a gene: 11. Germline lookup yields CDR1 MNHEY and CDR2 SMNVEV (reference sequence). The CDR3 totals 15 residues. CDR3 sequence: CASSLTSHGWNEQFF. For the CDR3, the DNA is TGTGCCAGCAGTCTGACTAGCCACGGATGGAATGAGCAGTTCTTC.

This chain links TRBV30 with TRBJ2-2; D perhaps matches TRBD1 (5 bases). Between the trimmed V and J ends, which lost 5 bases and 7 bases, there was a span of 14 bases. CDR3 size: 13 residues. Per germline, CDR1 GTSNPN and CDR2 SVGIG (reference sequence). The CDR3 loop is CAWVPTGSGELFF. In DNA, the CDR3 is TGTGCCTGGGTACCCACAGGAAGCGGGGAGCTGTTTTTT. Filled out from reference TRBV30 and TRBJ2-2, the complete variable domain reads SQTIHQWPATLVQPVGSPLSLECTVEGTSNPNLYWYRQAAGRGLQLLFYSVGIGQISSEVPQNLSASRPQDRQFILSSKKLLLSDSGFYLCAWVPTGSGELFFGEGSRLTVL.

In its sample, this clone was seen once. The V and J genes are TRBV30 and TRBJ2-3, with TRBD2 identical over 8 bases. CDR3 length: 13 residues. Germline assignment: CDR1 GTSNPN and CDR2 SVGIG (reference sequence). J was trimmed by 5 bases and V by 4 bases; bases with no gene match: 5. CDR3 coding DNA: TGTGCCTGGACGGGGGGGCCAGGAGATACGCAGTATTTT. The encoded protein is CAWTGGPGDTQYF.

The chain has TRBV28 and TRBJ1-2, with D unclear. In germline, CDR1 is MDHEN, CDR2 SYDVKM. Trimming cost V 3 bases and J 4 bases, with 6 bases left between them. CDR3 size: 12 residues. CDR3: CASSFVSYGYTF. DNA of the CDR3: TGTGCCAGCAGTTTTGTCTCCTATGGCTACACCTTC.

This clone was seen a single time. The chain uses TRBV7-9 and TRBJ2-2; a possible D gene is TRBD1 (6 bases). V was trimmed by 8 bases and J by 1 base, leaving 14 bases between them. Germline V gives CDR1 SEHNR, CDR2 FQNEAQ (reference sequence). CDR3 length equals 15 residues. The chain's CDR3 is CASYPGHQNTGELFF. The CDR3 DNA follows: TGTGCCAGCTACCCGGGACACCAGAACACCGGGGAGCTGTTTTTT.

The chain employs TRBV10-3 and TRBJ2-5; 9 bases line up with TRBD2. V dropped 2 bases and J dropped 3; count of bases not matched to a gene: 1. There are 14 residues in the CDR3. CDR1 ENHRY and CDR2 SYGVKD come from the germline V gene. This CDR3 is CAISEIAGEETQYF. The DNA of the CDR3 is TGTGCCATCAGTGAGATAGCGGGGGAAGAGACCCAGTACTTC.

This chain links TRBV5-1 with TRBJ2-7, with D perhaps matching TRBD2 (6 bases). Germline V gene lookup returns CDR1 SGHRS and CDR2 YFSETQ. The CDR3 extends over 11 amino acids. Trimming took 3 bases from V and 5 from J, leaving 6 bases between them. CDR3 sequence: CASSWGDEQYF. The CDR3 nucleotides read TGCGCCAGCAGCTGGGGGGACGAGCAGTACTTC. Together with reference TRBV5-1 and TRBJ2-7, the CDR3 gives the full variable domain: KAGVTQTPRYLIKTRGQQVTLSCSPISGHRSVSWYQQTPGQGLQFLFEYFSETQRNKGNFPGRFSGRQFSNSRSEMNVSTLELGDSALYLCASSWGDEQYFGPGTRLTVT.

The chain links TRBV5-1 to TRBJ2-2, with 14 bases lining up with TRBD2. CDR3 length: 20 amino acids. The V gene end was trimmed by 4 bases and the J gene end by 6 bases; junction bases not matched to a gene: 17. Looked up from germline, CDR1 is SGHRS and CDR2 is YFSETQ. The CDR3 loop is CASSPEIMEGLAGEAGELFF. The CDR3, as DNA: TGCGCCAGCAGCCCGGAAATAATGGAGGGACTAGCGGGAGAGGCCGGGGAGCTGTTTTTT.

This clone showed up just a few times. The gene calls are TRBV19 and TRBJ2-2; D is unclear. The V gene's germline CDR1 is LNHDA and CDR2 SQIVND (reference sequence). The CDR3 length is 14 residues. Trimming took off 2 bases at V and 9 bases at J, with 13 bases between the two ends. CDR3 sequence reads: CASSIRVVPRELFF. The CDR3 DNA reads as TGTGCCAGTAGTATACGCGTCGTACCCCGGGAGCTGTTTTTT. Filled out from reference TRBV19 and TRBJ2-2, the complete variable domain reads DGGITQSPKYLFRKEGQNVTLSCEQNLNHDAMYWYRQDPGQGLRLIYYSQIVNDFQKGDIAEGYSVSREKKESFPLTVTSAQKNPTAFYLCASSIRVVPRELFFGEGSRLTVL.

The chain links TRBV6-5 to TRBJ2-7; 10 nucleotides align to TRBD1. The CDR3 totals 15 residues. Germline lookup yields CDR1 MNHEY and CDR2 SVGAGI. The J segment lost 2 bases and the V segment lost 6 bases, leaving 7 bases of the junction unmatched. The CDR3 coding sequence is TGTGCCAGCAGCCCTGGACAGGGGGTCACCTACGAGCAGTACTTC. Translation gives CASSPGQGVTYEQYF.

This chain links TRBV5-1 with TRBJ1-4, with 9 bases that match TRBD1. The CDR3 covers 14 residues. J gave up 8 bases and V 5 bases, and 7 bases lay outside the gene matches. The germline gives CDR1 SGHRS, CDR2 YFSETQ. CDR3 sequence reads: CASREGQGKEKLFF. The CDR3, as DNA: TGCGCCAGCAGGGAAGGACAGGGGAAAGAAAAACTGTTTTTT. Looking up the rest from reference TRBV5-1 and TRBJ1-4 gives the full variable domain: KAGVTQTPRYLIKTRGQQVTLSCSPISGHRSVSWYQQTPGQGLQFLFEYFSETQRNKGNFPGRFSGRQFSNSRSEMNVSTLELGDSALYLCASREGQGKEKLFFGSGTQLSVL.

This chain uses TRBV4-1 with TRBJ2-3; a possible D gene is TRBD2 (7 bases). The V end lost 8 bases, the J end lost 2 bases, and 20 bases lay between the germline ends. CDR1 and CDR2 from the germline V gene are MGHRA and YSYEKL. CDR3 size: 16 residues. DNA for the CDR3: TGCGCCAGCTCTCGCTGGGGGGGGACAACCACAGATACGCAGTATTTT. Encoded protein: CASSRWGGTTTDTQYF.

The V call is TRBV27, the J call TRBJ2-1, with TRBD1 identical over 8 bases. V lost 4 bases and J lost 5; bases outside the gene matches: 13. The CDR3 has 17 amino acids. Per germline, CDR1 MNHEY and CDR2 SMNVEV (reference sequence). The CDR3 region is CASSSPARGRGHNEQFF. The CDR3 nucleotides read TGTGCCAGCAGTTCGCCGGCGAGGGGCAGGGGGCACAATGAGCAGTTCTTC.

This chain joins TRBV9 and TRBJ1-1, with 11 positions matching TRBD1. Losses at the gene ends were 3 bases for V and 10 bases for J; bases not matched to a gene: 2. The CDR3 runs to 12 residues. Germline V gene sequence: CDR1 SGDLS, CDR2 YYNGEE. The CDR3 sequence is CASSGDRGIAFF. In nucleotides, the CDR3 is TGTGCCAGCAGCGGGGACAGGGGGATAGCTTTCTTT.

The chain carries TRBV5-4 and TRBJ1-2; the D is unclear. Germline CDR1 SGHNT, CDR2 YYREEE (reference sequence). Between the trimmed V and J ends, which lost 7 bases and 1 base, there was a span of 8 bases. This CDR3 has 12 amino acids. The CDR3 region has the DNA TGTGCCAGCCGAGGTCATAACTATGGCTACACCTTC. Its translation: CASRGHNYGYTF.

This chain joins TRBV6-5 and TRBJ2-7; 9 bases map to TRBD2. CDR3 length: 14 residues. V gave up 2 bases and J gave up 2 bases; unmatched junction bases: 1. The germline gives CDR1 MNHEY, CDR2 SVGAGI. CDR3 protein: CASSYAGGPYEQYF. The CDR3 DNA reads TGTGCCAGCAGTTACGCGGGAGGGCCCTACGAGCAGTACTTC.

The chain uses TRBV5-1 and TRBJ2-3, with 9 nucleotides matching TRBD1. This CDR3 is built from 18 residues. CDR1 is SGHRS, CDR2 YFSETQ, per germline. The ends lost 3 bases at V and 3 bases at J; junction bases unmatched: 14. DNA of the CDR3: TGCGCCAGCAGCTCCGGGACAGGGATAGGGGTTAGGACAGATACGCAGTATTTT. Protein sequence: CASSSGTGIGVRTDTQYF.

The gene calls are TRBV11-2 and TRBJ2-2, with a possible D match to TRBD2 (6 bases). Trimming removed 5 bases from V and 5 bases from J, with 9 bases in between. Germline V gives CDR1 SGHAT, CDR2 FQNNGV. The CDR3 has 13 amino acids. The CDR3 region is CASSVGLTGELFF. In DNA, the CDR3 is TGTGCCAGCAGCGTAGGACTAACCGGGGAGCTGTTTTTT.

The chain has TRBV4-1 and TRBJ2-1; the D is unclear. Trimming took 3 bases from V and 0 from J, leaving 9 bases between them. The CDR3 covers 15 residues. The germline gives CDR1 MGHRA, CDR2 YSYEKL. CDR3 amino acids: CASSHPVRSYNEQFF. The CDR3 DNA reads as TGCGCCAGCAGCCACCCGGTACGCTCCTACAATGAGCAGTTCTTC.

J is TRBJ2-7 and V is TRBV28, with 13 nucleotides matching TRBD2. Trimming removed 5 bases from V and 7 bases from J; junction bases left unmatched: 11. The CDR3 consists of 16 residues. In germline, CDR1 is MDHEN, CDR2 SYDVKM. CDR3 bases: TGTGCCAGCAGTCTCCCCGGGACTAGCGGGGTAAGGGAGCAGTACTTC. Translation gives CASSLPGTSGVREQYF.

The chain couples TRBV5-1 to TRBJ2-5, with 7 nucleotides matching TRBD1. The J call is doubtful: the DNA matches TRBJ2-7 better. Looked up from germline, CDR1 is SGHRS and CDR2 is YFSETQ. CDR3 length equals 11 residues. The CDR3 protein is CASRTGPEQYF. In DNA form, the CDR3 reads TGCGCCAGCCGGACAGGACCCGAGCAGTACTTC.

This clone was detected a few times. The J gene is TRBJ2-7, the V gene TRBV10-3; no definite D call. Trimming stripped 3 bases from V and 3 bases from J, with 3 bases between. In germline, CDR1 is ENHRY, CDR2 SYGVKD. The CDR3 is 11 residues long. The CDR3 nucleotides are TGTGCCATCAGTGACGGCTACGAGCAGTACTTC. Translated, it gives CAISDGYEQYF.

J is TRBJ2-7 and V is TRBV5-1, with D possibly matching TRBD1 (5 bases). This CDR3 spans 12 amino acids. With 0 bases removed from V and 6 bases from J, the gap between germline ends came to 7 bases. Germline CDR1 is SGHRS and CDR2 is YFSETQ. The CDR3 is CASSLAGSEQYF. Written as DNA, the CDR3 is TGCGCCAGCAGCTTGGCAGGGTCCGAGCAGTACTTC.

This chain uses TRBV4-1 with TRBJ1-5, with a possible D match to TRBD1 (6 bases). This CDR3 has 13 amino acids. Looked up from germline, CDR1 is MGHRA and CDR2 is YSYEKL. The V end lost 4 bases, the J end lost 5 bases, and 9 bases lay between the germline ends. As DNA, the CDR3 is TGCGCCAGCAGCCCAGACAGGTATCAGCCCCAGCATTTT. This sequence encodes CASSPDRYQPQHF.

The CDR3 loop is CASSLSGTNEKLFF. The CDR3 DNA reads TGTGCCAGCAGCTTGTCCGGGACTAATGAAAAACTGTTTTTT. The rearrangement links TRBV7-9 to TRBJ1-4; the D is unclear. CDR1 and CDR2 from the germline V gene are SEHNR and FQNEAQ (reference sequence). Trimming took off 3 bases at V and 2 bases at J, with 7 bases between the two ends. This CDR3 region has 14 residues.

In the case of this clone: In the same sample, other DNA sequences code for this CDR3. The chain couples TRBV2 to TRBJ2-7; D not certain. V lost 3 bases and J 4 bases, leaving 4 bases between the germline ends. The CDR3 length is 11 residues. Germline V gene sequence: CDR1 SNHLY, CDR2 FYNNEI. CDR3 loop: CASSDRYEQYF. In DNA, the CDR3 is TGTGCCAGCAGTGACCGTTACGAGCAGTACTTC.